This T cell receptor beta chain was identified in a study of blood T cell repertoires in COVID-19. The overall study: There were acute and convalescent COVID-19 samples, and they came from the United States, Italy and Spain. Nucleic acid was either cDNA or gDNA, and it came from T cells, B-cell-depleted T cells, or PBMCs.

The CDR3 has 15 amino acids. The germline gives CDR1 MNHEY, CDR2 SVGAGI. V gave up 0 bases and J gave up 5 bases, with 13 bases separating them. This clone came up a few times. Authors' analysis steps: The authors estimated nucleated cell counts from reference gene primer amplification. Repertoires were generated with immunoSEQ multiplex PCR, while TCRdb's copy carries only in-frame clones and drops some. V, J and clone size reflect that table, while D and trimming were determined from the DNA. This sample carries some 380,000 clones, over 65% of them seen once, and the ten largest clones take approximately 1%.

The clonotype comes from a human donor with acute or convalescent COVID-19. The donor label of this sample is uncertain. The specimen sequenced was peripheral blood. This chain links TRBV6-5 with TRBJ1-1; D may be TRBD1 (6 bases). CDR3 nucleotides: TGTGCCAGCAGTTACTCGGCCAGGGGCTGGACTGAAGCTTTCTTT. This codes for CASSYSARGWTEAFF.